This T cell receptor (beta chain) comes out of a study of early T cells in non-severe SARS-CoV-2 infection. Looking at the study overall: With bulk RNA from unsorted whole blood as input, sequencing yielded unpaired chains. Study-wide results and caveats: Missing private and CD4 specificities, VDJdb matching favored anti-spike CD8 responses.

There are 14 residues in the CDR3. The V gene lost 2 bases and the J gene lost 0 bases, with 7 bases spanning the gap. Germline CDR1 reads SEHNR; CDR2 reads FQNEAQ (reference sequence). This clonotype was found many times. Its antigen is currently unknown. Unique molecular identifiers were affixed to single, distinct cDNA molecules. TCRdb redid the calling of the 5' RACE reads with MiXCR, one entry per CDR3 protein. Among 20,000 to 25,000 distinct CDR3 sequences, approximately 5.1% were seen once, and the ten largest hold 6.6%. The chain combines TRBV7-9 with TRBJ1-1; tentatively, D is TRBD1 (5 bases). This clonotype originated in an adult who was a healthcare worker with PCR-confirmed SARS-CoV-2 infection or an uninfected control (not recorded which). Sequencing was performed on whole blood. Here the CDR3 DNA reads TGTGCCAGCAGCTTACAGGGCATGAACACTGAAGCTTTCTTT. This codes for CASSLQGMNTEAFF.